This T cell receptor (beta chain) came from a study of regulatory T cells in long-lasting Graves disease. After removal of 6 bases from V and 2 bases from J, the junction contained 8 bases not matched to a gene. Germline V gives CDR1 MDHEN, CDR2 SYDVKM. The CDR3 is 15 amino acids. This clonotype was detected once. The time point is: newly diagnosed GD, antithyroid drugs for less than 3 months. From RNA extracted from PBMCs, the TCR library was made. Building of the TCR beta libraries involved iRepertoire HTBI primers and Arm-PCR of CDR3 regions. Each CDR3 protein gets one entry after TCRdb re-called the multiplex PCR reads with MiXCR. The data hold 680,000 or so distinct CDR3 sequences, with roughly 15% observed a single time. In addition, the sample was reused for a study of T cells in Graves' hyperthyroidism and ophthalmopathy.

This chain links TRBV28 with TRBJ1-1; 8 bases align to TRBD1. The clonotype was recovered from a woman aged 25 to 45 with Graves disease. Material: peripheral blood mononuclear cells (PBMCs), obtained at new diagnosis, from a patient treated with antithyroid drugs. CDR3 in DNA: TGTGCCAGCAGATCCCAGGGGGCGGGAAACACTGAAGCTTTCTTT. It yields the protein CASRSQGAGNTEAFF. Together with reference TRBV28 and TRBJ1-1, the CDR3 gives the full variable domain: DVKVTQSSRYLVKRTGEKVFLECVQDMDHENMFWYRQDPGLGLRLIYFSYDVKMKEKGDIPEGYSVSREKKERFSLILESASTNQTSMYLCASRSQGAGNTEAFFGQGTRLTVV.